A single T cell receptor beta chain is shown here with its context. Sequencing used immunoSEQ multiplex PCR; TCRdb keeps in-frame clones, though not all of them. The sample yields about 33,000 clones, 81% seen once. This sample is drawn from a study of STAT5B mutations in CD4+ large granular lymphocyte leukemia. This sequence was found in a human donor in good health. Sequenced input: CD4+ T cells from blood buffy coats.

CDR3 amino acids: CASSTGHYQPQHF. The CDR3 region has the DNA TGTGCCAGCAGCACCGGACACTATCAGCCCCAGCATTTT. This chain joins TRBV11-2 and TRBJ1-5; possibly TRBD1 for D (5 bases). With 5 bases removed from V and 5 bases from J, the gap between germline ends came to 10 bases. This CDR3 contains 13 residues. Germline CDR1 SGHAT, CDR2 FQNNGV.